Listed below are T cell receptor beta chains from one sample, sequenced in a study of T cells in Graves' hyperthyroidism and ophthalmopathy. TCRdb reprocessed the multiplex PCR reads via MiXCR and lists one record per CDR3 protein. Seen here are hundreds of thousands of distinct CDR3 sequences, 11% to 15% observed once, and the top ten hold approximately 10%. Sequencing input: blood. The receptors shown here come from a woman younger than 30 with Graves' hyperthyroidism. The CDR3 runs from the conserved cysteine through the conserved F or W. Fields, in order: D gene, J gene, V gene, clone size, CDR3 DNA, CDR3 protein. The D gene is left open where the match is weak. Clone size is given for some rows only: seen once, a few or many times, or a class if the clone is expanded.

D: TRBD1
J: TRBJ2-4
V: TRBV2
size: many
DNA: TGTGCCATCGATTCGACAGGGGGCATATTTCAGTACTTC
CDR3: CAIDSTGGIFQYF

D: TRBD2
J: TRBJ2-4
V: TRBV6-1
size: .
DNA: TGTGCCAGCAGTCAAAATCGACTAGCGGGAAACATTCAGTACTTC
CDR3: CASSQNRLAGNIQYF

D: .
J: TRBJ2-5
V: TRBV7-9
size: .
DNA: TGTGCCAGCAGCTTAGGTCGGTACCAAGAGACCCAGTACTTC
CDR3: CASSLGRYQETQYF

D: .
J: TRBJ2-6
V: TRBV4-2
size: many
DNA: TGTGCCAGCAGCCAAGAATTCGGTCTTGGGGCCAACGTCCTGACTTTC
CDR3: CASSQEFGLGANVLTF

D: .
J: TRBJ1-1
V: TRBV10-3
size: .
DNA: TGTGCCATCAGTGGAGAGAGGGGGAACACTGAAGCTTTCTTT
CDR3: CAISGERGNTEAFF

D: .
J: TRBJ2-5
V: TRBV5-1
size: many
DNA: TGCGCCAGCAGCTTTAGACAGGACCAAGAGACCCAGTACTTC
CDR3: CASSFRQDQETQYF

D: .
J: TRBJ2-1
V: TRBV12-3/TRBV12-4
size: .
DNA: TGTGCCAGCAGGCCCCTAGAGTTTGACAACGGGCAACCAGACAATGAGCAGTTCTTC
CDR3: CASRPLEFDNGQPDNEQFF

D: .
J: TRBJ2-3
V: TRBV6-1
size: many
DNA: TGTGCCAGCAGTCCCGCCGGGCGGAGCACAGATACGCAGTATTTT
CDR3: CASSPAGRSTDTQYF

D: TRBD1
J: TRBJ2-7
V: TRBV4-3
size: .
DNA: TGCGCCAGCAGCCAAGTACGTGCCGGGACAGGGGTGGACTACGAGCAGTACTTC
CDR3: CASSQVRAGTGVDYEQYF

D: .
J: TRBJ1-1
V: TRBV29-1
size: many
DNA: TGCAGCGTGGGGGGCCCCATGACTAGGAACACTGAAGCTTTCTTT
CDR3: CSVGGPMTRNTEAFF

D: .
J: TRBJ2-1
V: TRBV7-9
size: many
DNA: TGTGCCAGCAGCCTAGGGGAAAAACCGGGACGGAAGAACAATGAGCAGTTCTTC
CDR3: CASSLGEKPGRKNNEQFF

D: TRBD2
J: TRBJ2-3
V: TRBV7-9
size: .
DNA: TGTGCCAGCAGCTTCTCGTTAGCGGGAGTGATGGGAGATACGCAGTATTTT
CDR3: CASSFSLAGVMGDTQYF

D: TRBD2
J: TRBJ2-7
V: TRBV14
size: .
DNA: TGTGCCAGCAGCCAGTCTAGCGGGAAGGGTTGGGAGCAGTACTTC
CDR3: CASSQSSGKGWEQYF

D: TRBD1
J: TRBJ1-4
V: TRBV9
size: few
DNA: TGTGCCAGCAGCCCCTCCGGGACAGTTAATGAAAAACTGTTTTTT
CDR3: CASSPSGTVNEKLFF

D: .
J: TRBJ2-2
V: TRBV7-9
size: many
DNA: TGTGCCAGCAGCCGCGCCTACACCGGGGAGCTGTTTTTT
CDR3: CASSRAYTGELFF

D: .
J: TRBJ1-2
V: TRBV19
size: .
DNA: TGTGCCAGTAGTGATCGACAGGCGGCGGACTATGGCTACACCTTC
CDR3: CASSDRQAADYGYTF

D: TRBD1
J: TRBJ1-1
V: TRBV7-8
size: .
DNA: TGTGCCAGCAGCTTAGCGGGACAGGGCCCCAGGGCTTTCTTT
CDR3: CASSLAGQGPRAFF

D: .
J: TRBJ2-3
V: TRBV2
size: few
DNA: TGTGCCAGCAGTGGTCAGGGGCTTCCCGCAGATACGCAGTATTTT
CDR3: CASSGQGLPADTQYF

D: .
J: TRBJ2-3
V: TRBV12-3/TRBV12-4
size: many
DNA: TGTGCCAGCAGTCCGATCATTGGGGGGGCCCCCACAGATACGCAGTATTTT
CDR3: CASSPIIGGAPTDTQYF

D: .
J: TRBJ2-2
V: TRBV10-3
size: many
DNA: TGTGCCATCAGGAAGGGCGGGGAGCTGTTTTTT
CDR3: CAIRKGGELFF

D: .
J: TRBJ1-1
V: TRBV2
size: many
DNA: TGTGCCAGCAGAGAGGGGAACACTGAAGCTTTCTTT
CDR3: CASREGNTEAFF

D: .
J: TRBJ2-1
V: TRBV6-2/TRBV6-3
size: many
DNA: TGTGCCAGCAGTTCGGGGTGGGAGTTCCCCAAGAATGAGCAGTTCTTC
CDR3: CASSSGWEFPKNEQFF

D: .
J: TRBJ1-5
V: TRBV4-1
size: many
DNA: TGCGCCAGCAGCCAAGGCGCACGGGCCGTGGCCCAGCATTTT
CDR3: CASSQGARAVAQHF

D: .
J: TRBJ2-7
V: TRBV20-1
size: .
DNA: TGCAGTGCTAGAGACGTCCAGGCTACCTACGAGCAGTACTTC
CDR3: CSARDVQATYEQYF

D: .
J: TRBJ2-2
V: TRBV10-2
size: .
DNA: TGCGCCAGCAGTGAAACTTTTGGGGGAGGATCGAACACCGGGGAGCTGTTTTTT
CDR3: CASSETFGGGSNTGELFF

D: TRBD2
J: TRBJ2-5
V: TRBV19
size: .
DNA: TGTGCCAGTAGTATTACGAGCGGGGGTACGAAAGAGACCCAGTACTTC
CDR3: CASSITSGGTKETQYF

D: .
J: TRBJ2-7
V: TRBV30
size: many
DNA: TGTGCCTGGAGTCCAGGGGTTGAGCAGTACTTC
CDR3: CAWSPGVEQYF

D: .
J: TRBJ2-7
V: TRBV6-2/TRBV6-3
size: few
DNA: TGTGCCAGCAGTTACCCCTGGGGCAGCGAGGGAGGAAGACGTTACGAGCAGTACTTC
CDR3: CASSYPWGSEGGRRYEQYF

D: .
J: TRBJ1-6
V: TRBV5-1
size: many
DNA: TGCGCCAGCAGGCGAAACTGGGATAATTCACCCCTCCACTTT
CDR3: CASRRNWDNSPLHF

D: .
J: TRBJ2-1
V: TRBV20-1
size: .
DNA: TGCAGTGCTAGAGATAGCTCTAGCGTCATGAATGAGCAGTTCTTC
CDR3: CSARDSSSVMNEQFF

D: TRBD1
J: TRBJ2-7
V: TRBV6-9
size: .
DNA: TGTGCCAGCAAAGAGGGGGCACTGGGCCCCTCCTACGAGCAGTACTTC
CDR3: CASKEGALGPSYEQYF